Presented here are 25 T cell receptor beta chains from one specimen sequenced in a study of control samples from healthy donors and cancer patients. Assay used: immunoSEQ multiplex PCR; TCRdb lists only in-frame clones, some missing. The table has some 150,000 clones, 89% seen once. The sample taken for sequencing was blood. The receptors derive from a man under 40 in good health.

The J gene is TRBJ2-5, the V gene TRBV19; D not resolved. The CDR3 runs to 15 residues. Trimming shortened V by 5 bases and J by 1 base, and 14 bases separated the two germline ends. Germline assignment: CDR1 LNHDA and CDR2 SQIVND (reference sequence). The DNA for the CDR3 is TGTGCCAGTAGTTTAGCAGGTGAACGCCAAGAGACCCAGTACTTC. It yields the protein CASSLAGERQETQYF.

This chain joins TRBV23-1 and TRBJ2-7, with D perhaps TRBD2 (5 bases). TRBV23-1 is sorted into the ORF group, with uncertain function. CDR3 size: 11 residues. CDR3 sequence: CASSQIREPSV. CDR3 coding DNA: TGCGCCAGCAGTCAAATCCGGGAACCGTCGGTC.

The rearrangement links TRBV7-6 to TRBJ2-7; no definite D call. The J call may be mistaken, given a closer DNA end match to TRBJ2-5. CDR3 length equals 13 residues. The germline CDR1 and CDR2 sequences are SGHVS and FNYEAQ. The CDR3 DNA sequence: TGTGCCAGCAGCCCCATGGGATTTTCGACCCAGTACTTC. Translation: CASSPMGFSTQYF.

The chain uses TRBV2 and TRBJ2-6; D is ambiguous. V lost 5 bases, J lost 3 bases, and 5 bases lay in between. This CDR3 has 13 residues. CDR1 SNHLY and CDR2 FYNNEI come from the germline V gene. The CDR3 spells CASSPRGANVLTF. CDR3 nucleotide sequence: TGTGCCAGCAGTCCCCGTGGGGCCAACGTCCTGACTTTC.

This clone appeared once. The gene calls are TRBV24-1 and TRBJ2-2, with D perhaps being TRBD1 or TRBD2 (6 bases each). CDR1 and CDR2 from the germline V gene are KGHDR and SFDVKD. V lost 0 bases and J 7 bases, leaving 11 bases between the germline ends. This CDR3 is built from 15 residues. This CDR3 reads CATSDLGRGGGELFF. CDR3 nucleotides: TGTGCCACCAGTGATTTGGGCAGGGGAGGCGGGGAGCTGTTTTTT.

V gene TRBV9 combines with J gene TRBJ2-7; no clear D. Trimming took off 0 bases at V and 5 bases at J, with 12 bases between the two ends. The CDR3 has 14 amino acids. Germline V gene data show CDR1 as SGDLS and CDR2 as YYNGEE. The CDR3 nucleotides are TGTGCCAGCAGCGTAGATGGGGTTCGGAACGAGCAGTACTTC. Encoded protein: CASSVDGVRNEQYF. The full variable domain, in which reference TRBV9 and TRBJ2-7 provide the parts outside the CDR3, is DSGVTQTPKHLITATGQRVTLRCSPRSGDLSVYWYQQSLDQGLQFLIQYYNGEERAKGNILERFSAQQFPDLHSELNLSSLELGDSALYFCASSVDGVRNEQYFGPGTRLTVT.

The chain is built from TRBV5-8 and TRBJ2-1, with D maybe TRBD2 (6 bases). V was cut by 4 bases and J by 3 bases, with 14 bases left in between. The CDR3 has 15 amino acids. Germline V gene lookup returns CDR1 SGHTS and CDR2 YDEGEE. The CDR3: CASSLAGLNYNEQFF. The CDR3 coding sequence is TGTGCCAGCAGCCTGGCGGGACTCAACTACAATGAGCAGTTCTTC.

This rearrangement joins TRBV19 to TRBJ1-4; 10 nucleotides align to TRBD1. The V and J ends lost 5 bases and 6 bases, in that order; junction bases with no gene match: 3. Germline-derived CDR1 and CDR2 are LNHDA and SQIVND (reference sequence). The CDR3 is made up of 14 amino acids. The CDR3 DNA sequence: TGTGCCAGTAGTCCAGACAGGGGGCATGAAAAACTGTTTTTT. Its translation: CASSPDRGHEKLFF.

V is TRBV5-6 and J is TRBJ1-5, with D perhaps matching TRBD1 (5 bases). The germline V gene encodes CDR1 SGHDT and CDR2 YYEEEE. V dropped 2 bases and J dropped 0 bases, with 9 bases sitting between them. This CDR3 is built from 15 residues. The CDR3 loop reads CASSFKGTSNQPQHF. The CDR3 DNA reads TGTGCCAGCAGCTTTAAGGGGACTAGCAATCAGCCCCAGCATTTT.

Written as DNA, the CDR3 is TGTGCCAGCAGCTCAGGGGGTCCCCTGGGTGGAAACACCATATATTTT. This sequence encodes CASSSGGPLGGNTIYF. The chain employs TRBV5-4 and TRBJ1-3, with 7 bases that match TRBD1. The CDR3 loop spans 16 amino acids. Germline values: CDR1 SGHNT, CDR2 YYREEE (reference sequence). Unmatched junction bases numbered 9, after V lost 3 bases and J lost 3 bases.

V usage is TRBV27 and J usage is TRBJ1-1; a weak D match, TRBD1 (6 bases). The germline V and J ends were trimmed by 2 bases and 1 base, with 11 bases remaining between them. The CDR3 is 15 amino acids. Germline loops: CDR1 MNHEY, CDR2 SMNVEV (reference sequence). CDR3 sequence reads: CASSLRRQANTEAFF. The CDR3 coding sequence is TGTGCCAGCAGTTTAAGGAGACAGGCGAACACTGAAGCTTTCTTT.

This chain connects TRBV18 to TRBJ1-6; D possibly corresponds to TRBD1 (5 bases). Trimming removed 6 bases at V and 8 bases at J, with 11 bases between. The CDR3 extends over 13 amino acids. Looked up from germline, CDR1 is KGHSH and CDR2 is LQKENI. This CDR3 reads CASSRDRDSPLHF. DNA of the CDR3: TGTGCCAGCTCGCGTGACAGAGATTCACCCCTCCACTTT. Drawing the rest from reference TRBV18 and TRBJ1-6, the complete variable domain is NAGVMQNPRHLVRRRGQEARLRCSPMKGHSHVYWYRQLPEEGLKFMVYLQKENIIDESGMPKERFSAEFPKEGPSILRIQQVVRGDSAAYFCASSRDRDSPLHFGNGTRLTVT.

V is TRBV20-1 and J is TRBJ2-4; D remains unclear. V lost 4 bases to trimming and J lost 5 bases, with 6 bases between them. The CDR3 totals 11 residues. Germline CDR1 is DFQATT and CDR2 is SNEGSKA (reference sequence). This chain's CDR3 is CSATAENIQYF. The CDR3 DNA is TGCAGTGCTACCGCGGAAAACATTCAGTACTTC.

The V and J genes are TRBV6-4 and TRBJ2-2; D is uncertain. This CDR3 is 15 amino acids long. Germline V gives CDR1 MRHNA, CDR2 SNTAGT. V dropped 0 bases and J dropped 7 bases, with 12 bases sitting between them. The CDR3 nucleotides are TGTGCCAGCAGTGACTCGTATACCGTTGGCGGGGAGCTGTTTTTT. The encoded protein is CASSDSYTVGGELFF.

The chain is built from TRBV4-3 and TRBJ2-7; D remains unclear. The CDR3 covers 16 residues. Trimming took off 0 bases at V and 2 bases at J, with 14 bases between the two ends. The V gene's germline CDR1 is LGHNA and CDR2 YSLEER. CDR3: CASSQDFGPRTYEQYF. CDR3 coding DNA: TGCGCCAGCAGCCAAGATTTCGGGCCTCGTACCTACGAGCAGTACTTC.

This chain joins TRBV30 and TRBJ2-6; 9 bases are a match to TRBD2. Germline V CDR1 and CDR2: GTSNPN, SVGIG (reference sequence). The CDR3 has 15 amino acids. J lost 0 bases, V lost 5 bases, and 2 bases had no gene match. CDR3 residues: CAWAGGYSGANVLTF. The CDR3 bases are TGTGCCTGGGCGGGGGGGTACTCTGGGGCCAACGTCCTGACTTTC.

This rearrangement joins TRBV9 to TRBJ2-7, with 7 bases identical to TRBD2. V was pared by 3 bases and J by 7 bases, with 13 bases of the junction left unmatched. CDR1 is SGDLS, CDR2 YYNGEE, per germline. The CDR3 extends over 15 amino acids. The CDR3 spells CASSDIASGGGEQYF. In DNA, the CDR3 is TGTGCCAGCAGCGACATAGCTAGCGGTGGCGGGGAGCAGTACTTC.

This chain links TRBV7-9 with TRBJ1-1; 8 bases line up with TRBD1. V lost 5 bases and J lost 0; bases outside the gene matches: 11. CDR3 size: 17 residues. Germline-derived CDR1 and CDR2 are SEHNR and FQNEAQ (reference sequence). Here the CDR3 DNA reads TGTGCCAGCAGCCCCCGGACAGGGAATACATTGAACACTGAAGCTTTCTTT. This encodes CASSPRTGNTLNTEAFF.

The gene calls are TRBV19 and TRBJ2-5; D may be TRBD2 (5 bases). The V gene's germline CDR1 is LNHDA and CDR2 SQIVND (reference sequence). Between the trimmed V and J ends, which lost 5 bases and 4 bases, there was a span of 11 bases. The CDR3 has 13 amino acids. The CDR3 DNA reads as TGTGCCAGTAGTTGGGGAGCCGGAGAGACCCAGTACTTC. Translation: CASSWGAGETQYF.

J is TRBJ2-5 and V is TRBV5-1; D is possibly TRBD2 (5 bases). CDR1 and CDR2 from the germline V gene are SGHRS and YFSETQ. There are 15 residues in the CDR3. The V and J ends lost 4 bases and 2 bases respectively, with 15 bases between them. The CDR3 DNA reads as TGCGCCAGCAGCCCCGGACTGGTTTTACAAGAGACCCAGTACTTC. This translates into CASSPGLVLQETQYF.

The genes are TRBV15 and TRBJ2-5, with D tentatively TRBD1 (6 bases). Trimming shortened V by 1 base and J by 1 base, and 10 bases separated the two germline ends. CDR1 and CDR2 (germline): LNHNV, YYDKDF (reference sequence). CDR3 size: 15 residues. CDR3 protein: CATSRVGQTQETQYF. The DNA for the CDR3 is TGTGCCACCAGCAGAGTTGGACAGACCCAAGAGACCCAGTACTTC.

The rearrangement links TRBV30 to TRBJ2-3; no clear D gene. This CDR3 comprises 14 residues. CDR1 GTSNPN and CDR2 SVGIG come from the germline V gene (reference sequence). The V and J ends lost 0 bases and 0 bases respectively, with 7 bases between them. The CDR3 bases are TGTGCCTGGAGTGTAGGATCTAGCACAGATACGCAGTATTTT. This sequence encodes CAWSVGSSTDTQYF.

The V call is TRBV5-1, the J call TRBJ1-3; 7 bases align to TRBD1. J was trimmed by 0 bases and V by 2 bases; bases with no gene match: 2. Germline values: CDR1 SGHRS, CDR2 YFSETQ. The CDR3 is 15 amino acids. In nucleotides, the CDR3 is TGCGCCAGCAGCTTAACAGGGGACTCTGGAAACACCATATATTTT. Its translation: CASSLTGDSGNTIYF.

This clone was observed once. The chain couples TRBV18 to TRBJ2-7, with 8 bases fitting TRBD1. Losses at the gene ends were 0 bases for V and 5 bases for J; bases not matched to a gene: 6. Germline lookup yields CDR1 KGHSH and CDR2 LQKENI. The CDR3 has 15 amino acids. Here the CDR3 reads CASSPPGQEGNEQYF. The CDR3 nucleotides read TGTGCCAGCTCACCACCGGGACAGGAGGGAAACGAGCAGTACTTC.

The chain couples TRBV21-1 to TRBJ2-7; TRBD1, the table's D call, was not compared with the DNA. TRBV21-1 is labeled a pseudogene. The CDR3 runs 13 residues. CDR3 DNA sequence: TGTGCCAGCAAGGGCGACAGGTATGGCGAGCAGTACTTC. It codes for CASKGDRYGEQYF.